Below, 18 T cell receptor beta chains from the same sample are listed, as sequenced in a study of cytomegalovirus exposure and HLA in healthy donors (dated by TCRdb to between 2016 and 2019). The library was obtained by the immunoSEQ multiplex PCR assay. For the multiplex PCR, a mixture combining 60 forward primers for TCR Vbeta segments and 13 reverse primers for TCR Jbeta segments was used. TCRdb stores this immuneACCESS table with in-frame sequences only. Part of the clones is absent; in the studies checked, under half of the shortfall reflects unresolved V genes, and no reason is known for the rest. The table for this sample lists 70,000 to 95,000 clones; more than 70% of them were counted only once. Approximately 2% of the sample belongs to the ten largest clones. The sequenced sample was PBMCs. The receptors were sampled from a man aged 18 to 29 in good health and CMV-seronegative.

This clone was seen more than once but under ten times. V and J are TRBV11-2 and TRBJ1-1, with 7 bases identical to TRBD1. The CDR3 loop spans 16 amino acids. V was pared by 5 bases and J by 0 bases, with 9 bases of the junction left unmatched. The germline V gene has CDR1 SGHAT and CDR2 FQNNGV. The CDR3 sequence: CASSPDRVPLNTEAFF. CDR3 in DNA: TGTGCCAGCAGCCCAGACAGGGTTCCCTTGAACACTGAAGCTTTCTTT. The full variable domain, its missing parts supplied by reference TRBV11-2 and TRBJ1-1, is EAGVAQSPRYKIIEKRQSVAFWCNPISGHATLYWYQQILGQGPKLLIQFQNNGVVDDSQLPKDRFSAERLKGVDSTLKIQPAKLEDSAVYLCASSPDRVPLNTEAFFGQGTRLTVV.

CDR3 region: CASSDPLARDRGREKLFF. The CDR3 coding sequence is TGCGCCAGCAGTGACCCCCTCGCCCGGGACAGGGGTCGCGAAAAACTGTTTTTT. V is TRBV10-2 and J is TRBJ1-4, with TRBD1 matching 10 bases. Germline V CDR1 and CDR2: WSHSY, SAAADI. The CDR3 consists of 18 residues. V shed 3 bases, J shed 8 bases, and the junction held 15 bases outside the gene matches.

The chain's CDR3 is CASSSGQTNTGELFF. The CDR3 region has the DNA TGTGCCAGCAGCTCGGGACAGACGAACACCGGGGAGCTGTTTTTT. This chain links TRBV7-9 with TRBJ2-2; the match to TRBD1 covers 7 bases. This CDR3 comprises 15 residues. Germline loops: CDR1 SEHNR, CDR2 FQNEAQ (reference sequence). Unmatched junction bases numbered 2, after V lost 4 bases and J lost 0 bases.

V is TRBV6-5 and J is TRBJ2-7; 7 nucleotides line up with TRBD2. With 2 bases clipped from V and 3 bases from J, the junction kept 10 bases outside the gene matches. The CDR3 has 16 amino acids. Germline CDR1 MNHEY, CDR2 SVGAGI. The CDR3 bases are TGTGCCAGCAGTTACGGTAGTGGAGTAGCGGGCTACGAGCAGTACTTC. It yields the protein CASSYGSGVAGYEQYF.

The count of this clone is one. The gene calls are TRBV10-3 and TRBJ1-2; 9 bases align to TRBD1. This CDR3 spans 13 amino acids. CDR1 ENHRY and CDR2 SYGVKD come from the germline V gene. V lost 8 bases, J lost 6 bases, and 7 bases stayed unmatched. CDR3 protein: CAIEDRGYHGYTF. As DNA, the CDR3 is TGTGCCATCGAGGACAGGGGCTATCATGGCTACACCTTC.

The chain joins TRBV5-4 to TRBJ2-4; 8 bases are shared with TRBD1. The trim removed 3 bases at V and 7 bases at J, leaving 15 bases unmatched. Germline V gene data show CDR1 as SGHNT and CDR2 as YYREEE (reference sequence). The CDR3 runs to 17 residues. CDR3 loop: CASSSRDRSLSSNIQYF. DNA of the CDR3: TGTGCCAGCAGCTCGCGGGACAGGTCTCTAAGCAGCAACATTCAGTACTTC.

The rearrangement uses TRBV6-5 and TRBJ2-7; weak D call: TRBD2 (6 bases). The V and J ends lost 4 bases and 0 bases respectively, with 13 bases between them. Germline CDR1 and CDR2: MNHEY and SVGAGI. The CDR3 sequence is 15 residues long. The CDR3 loop is CASSSLGGPSYEQYF. As DNA, the CDR3 is TGTGCCAGCAGTTCCCTGGGGGGTCCCTCCTACGAGCAGTACTTC.

This chain uses TRBV4-2 with TRBJ2-7; a possible D gene is TRBD2 (6 bases). Germline CDR1 LGHNA, CDR2 YNFKEQ. This CDR3 contains 16 residues. Trimming stripped 1 base from V and 1 base from J, with 14 bases between. In nucleotides, the CDR3 is TGTGCCAGCAGCCAAGCAGTAGCGGACCTATCCTACGAGCAGTACTTC. This gives the protein CASSQAVADLSYEQYF.

The chain employs TRBV19 and TRBJ2-7, with D perhaps matching TRBD2 (5 bases). The CDR3 length is 13 residues. The V gene's germline CDR1 is LNHDA and CDR2 SQIVND (reference sequence). The V end was cut by 3 bases, the J end by 5 bases, with 11 bases between. The CDR3 DNA is TGTGCCAGTAGTATTGCCGGGATCCACGAGCAGTACTTC. Its translation is CASSIAGIHEQYF. Together with reference TRBV19 and TRBJ2-7, the CDR3 gives the full variable domain: DGGITQSPKYLFRKEGQNVTLSCEQNLNHDAMYWYRQDPGQGLRLIYYSQIVNDFQKGDIAEGYSVSREKKESFPLTVTSAQKNPTAFYLCASSIAGIHEQYFGPGTRLTVT.

This chain links TRBV7-8 with TRBJ2-1; TRBD2 aligns across 14 bases. This CDR3 is 16 amino acids long. Germline CDR1 and CDR2: SGHVS and FQNEAQ. V dropped 4 bases and J dropped 5; count of bases not matched to a gene: 4. CDR3 loop: CASSSTGLAGDNEQFF. The DNA of the CDR3 is TGTGCCAGCAGCTCAACGGGACTAGCGGGGGACAATGAGCAGTTCTTC. Variable domain in full (rest from reference TRBV7-8 and TRBJ2-1): GAGVSQSPRYKVAKRGQDVALRCDPISGHVSLFWYQQALGQGPEFLTYFQNEAQLDKSGLPSDRFFAERPEGSVSTLKIQRTQQEDSAVYLCASSSTGLAGDNEQFFGPGTRLTVL.

The chain employs TRBV4-1 and TRBJ2-7; a weak D match, TRBD2 (7 bases). V was shortened by 4 bases and J by 6 bases, with 19 bases between the two germline ends. Per germline, CDR1 MGHRA and CDR2 YSYEKL. The CDR3 runs to 15 residues. CDR3 DNA: TGCGCCAGCAGCCCCCGGGGAGGGGGAGTGGCCGAGCAGTACTTC. Residues: CASSPRGGGVAEQYF.

This clone appeared a single time. The gene calls are TRBV7-3 and TRBJ2-3; 14 bases fit TRBD2. CDR1 and CDR2 (germline): SGHTA, FQGTGA. J was trimmed by 4 bases and V by 4 bases; bases with no gene match: 1. The CDR3 consists of 15 residues. CDR3 region: CASSSGLAGADTQYF. CDR3 sequence (DNA): TGTGCCAGCAGCTCGGGACTAGCGGGAGCAGATACGCAGTATTTT.

The V call is TRBV5-1, the J call TRBJ1-1; TRBD1 matches 10 bases. V shed 5 bases, J shed 2 bases, and the junction held 6 bases outside the gene matches. Germline CDR1 reads SGHRS; CDR2 reads YFSETQ. The CDR3 covers 15 residues. For the CDR3, the DNA is TGCGCCAGCAGATTTCGGACAGGGGGAAACACTGAAGCTTTCTTT. Its translation: CASRFRTGGNTEAFF.

The rearrangement links TRBV30 to TRBJ2-3; TRBD2 matches 9 bases. CDR3 size: 15 residues. J gave up 2 bases and V 5 bases, and 8 bases lay outside the gene matches. Germline CDR1 reads GTSNPN; CDR2 reads SVGIG (reference sequence). The DNA for the CDR3 is TGTGCCTGGGACAATAGCGGGGGTCTCACAGATACGCAGTATTTT. As protein: CAWDNSGGLTDTQYF.

The J gene is TRBJ2-5, the V gene TRBV4-1; 8 bases match TRBD2. The V gene end was trimmed by 1 base and the J gene end by 5 bases; junction bases not matched to a gene: 12. Germline lookup yields CDR1 MGHRA and CDR2 YSYEKL. This CDR3 contains 17 residues. For the CDR3, the DNA is TGCGCCAGCAGCCAAGGAGGTTACGGGGGGGCAGGGGAGACCCAGTACTTC. It codes for CASSQGGYGGAGETQYF.

The genes are TRBV6-1 and TRBJ1-2, with D possibly being TRBD1 (6 bases). V dropped 5 bases and J dropped 0 bases, with 10 bases sitting between them. Germline loops: CDR1 MNHNS, CDR2 SASEGT. This CDR3 has 14 amino acids. CDR3 sequence (DNA): TGTGCCAGCAGTTCGCACAGGGCTAACTATGGCTACACCTTC. Translating it yields CASSSHRANYGYTF.

The V call is TRBV5-1, the J call TRBJ1-1, with 8 bases lining up with TRBD1. Germline CDR1 reads SGHRS; CDR2 reads YFSETQ. CDR3 length equals 16 residues. V was pared by 4 bases and J by 3 bases, with 11 bases of the junction left unmatched. The CDR3 is CASSRLQGAVYTEAFF. Written as DNA, the CDR3 is TGCGCCAGCAGCAGACTTCAGGGGGCAGTTTACACTGAAGCTTTCTTT.

J is TRBJ1-1 and V is TRBV6-1; no definite D call. CDR1 MNHNS and CDR2 SASEGT come from the germline V gene. V lost 5 bases, J lost 0 bases, and 10 bases lay in between. The CDR3 totals 14 residues. In DNA form, the CDR3 reads TGTGCCAGCAGTCCTTCTTCAGTGAACACTGAAGCTTTCTTT. It specifies CASSPSSVNTEAFF.